Presented here are 5 T cell receptor beta chains from one specimen sequenced in a study of T cells in Graves' hyperthyroidism and ophthalmopathy. The TCR beta CDR3 regions underwent amplification using RNA transcripts as the source. TCR CDR3 underwent first-round RT-PCR with the HTBI primer set. MiXCR, run by TCRdb on the multiplex PCR reads, gives a single entry per CDR3 protein. The sample contains some 300,000 distinct CDR3 sequences, roughly 15% of which appear only once. Sequences were obtained from blood. Receptors originate from a woman aged 35 to 49 with Graves' hyperthyroidism.

This clonotype was counted at least ten times. The chain is built from TRBV10-3 and TRBJ1-3, with no clear D. Germline CDR1 is ENHRY and CDR2 is SYGVKD. The CDR3 totals 15 residues. V was trimmed by 4 bases and J by 4 bases, leaving 14 bases between them. DNA for the CDR3: TGTGCCATCAGTGTACCGGACGCCGGCGGAAACACCATATATTTT. This encodes CAISVPDAGGNTIYF.

This clonotype occurred many times. The rearrangement uses TRBV4-1 and TRBJ2-5; unclear D gene. V lost 1 base to trimming and J lost 3 bases, with 18 bases between them. Germline V gives CDR1 MGHRA, CDR2 YSYEKL. The length of the CDR3 is 17 residues. The CDR3 DNA reads as TGCGCCAGCAGCCAAGTTGGAACCACACGAACTAAAGAGACCCAGTACTTC. Residues: CASSQVGTTRTKETQYF.

This clonotype has a count of ten or more. The rearrangement joins TRBV12-3 or TRBV12-4 to TRBJ2-3; 8 positions match TRBD1. The CDR3 extends over 14 amino acids. V lost 7 bases, J lost 2 bases, and 5 bases stayed unmatched. CDR3 amino acids: CASTLTGATDTQYF. In nucleotides, the CDR3 is TGTGCCAGCACCCTGACAGGGGCCACAGATACGCAGTATTTT.

In its sample, this clonotype was seen a few times. The chain is built from TRBV18 and TRBJ2-7; 8 bases are a match to TRBD2. The junction had 11 bases not matched to a gene; V was cut back by 3 bases and J by 4 bases. This CDR3 comprises 16 residues. In germline, CDR1 is KGHSH, CDR2 LQKENI. For the CDR3, the DNA is TGTGCCAGCTCACCTGGTGGTAGCGGGATTTCGTACGAGCAGTACTTC. It encodes CASSPGGSGISYEQYF.

This sequence joins TRBV12-3 or TRBV12-4 and TRBJ1-2; the match to TRBD1 covers 9 bases. The CDR3 sequence is 16 residues long. With V trimmed by 6 bases and J by 5 bases, 13 bases remained unmatched. The CDR3, as DNA: TGTGCCAGCAGCAAACCCGGACAGGGGACGGGGTATGGCTACACCTTC. It yields the protein CASSKPGQGTGYGYTF.